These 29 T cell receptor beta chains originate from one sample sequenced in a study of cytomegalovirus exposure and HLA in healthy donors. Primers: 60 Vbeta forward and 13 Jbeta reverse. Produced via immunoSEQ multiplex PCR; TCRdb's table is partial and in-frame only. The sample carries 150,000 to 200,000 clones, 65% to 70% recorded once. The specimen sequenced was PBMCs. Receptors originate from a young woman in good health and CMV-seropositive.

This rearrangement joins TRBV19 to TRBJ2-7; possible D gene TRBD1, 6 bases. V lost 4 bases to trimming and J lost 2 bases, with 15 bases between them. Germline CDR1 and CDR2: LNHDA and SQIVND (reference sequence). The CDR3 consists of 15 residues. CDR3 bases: TGTGCCAGTAGTAGAGACCAGACAGGAACCTACGAGCAGTACTTC. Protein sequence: CASSRDQTGTYEQYF. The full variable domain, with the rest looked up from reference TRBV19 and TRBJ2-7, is DGGITQSPKYLFRKEGQNVTLSCEQNLNHDAMYWYRQDPGQGLRLIYYSQIVNDFQKGDIAEGYSVSREKKESFPLTVTSAQKNPTAFYLCASSRDQTGTYEQYFGPGTRLTVT.

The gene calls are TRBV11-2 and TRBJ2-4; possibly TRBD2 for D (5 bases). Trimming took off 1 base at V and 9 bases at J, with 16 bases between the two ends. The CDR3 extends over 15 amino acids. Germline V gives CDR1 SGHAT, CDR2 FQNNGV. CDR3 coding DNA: TGTGCCAGCAGCTTAGGACGAGGCGGGCGGGTCATTCAGTACTTC. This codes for CASSLGRGGRVIQYF.

For the CDR3, the DNA is TGTGCCAGCAGCTTAGTGGTTAGGCAGGGGACCCACGAGCAGTACTTC. Encoded protein: CASSLVVRQGTHEQYF. The rearrangement uses TRBV7-8 and TRBJ2-7; a possible D gene is TRBD1 (6 bases). V lost 1 base, J lost 5 bases, and 18 bases lay in between. The CDR3 length is 16 residues. Germline loops: CDR1 SGHVS, CDR2 FQNEAQ.

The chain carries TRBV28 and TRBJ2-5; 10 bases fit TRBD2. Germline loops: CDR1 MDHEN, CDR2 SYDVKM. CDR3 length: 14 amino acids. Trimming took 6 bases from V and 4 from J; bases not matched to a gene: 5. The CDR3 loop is CASRISGRRETQYF. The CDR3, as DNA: TGTGCCAGCAGAATTAGCGGGAGGCGAGAGACCCAGTACTTC. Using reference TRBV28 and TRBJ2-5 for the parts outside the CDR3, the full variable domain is DVKVTQSSRYLVKRTGEKVFLECVQDMDHENMFWYRQDPGLGLRLIYFSYDVKMKEKGDIPEGYSVSREKKERFSLILESASTNQTSMYLCASRISGRRETQYFGPGTRLLVL.

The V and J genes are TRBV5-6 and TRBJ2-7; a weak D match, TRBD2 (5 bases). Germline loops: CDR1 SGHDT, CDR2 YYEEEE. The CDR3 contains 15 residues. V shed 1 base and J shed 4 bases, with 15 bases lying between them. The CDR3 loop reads CASSLRGEYGYEQYF. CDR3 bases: TGTGCCAGCAGCTTGCGGGGAGAGTATGGTTACGAGCAGTACTTC.

The chain's CDR3 is CASSLSPGVRTDTQYF. CDR3 nucleotides: TGTGCCAGCAGCTTGTCGCCGGGAGTACGAACAGATACGCAGTATTTT. The chain employs TRBV7-2 and TRBJ2-3; TRBD2 is a possible D gene (6 bases). Germline V gene sequence: CDR1 SGHTA, CDR2 FQGNSA. V lost 3 bases and J lost 3, with 16 bases in between. CDR3 length: 16 residues.

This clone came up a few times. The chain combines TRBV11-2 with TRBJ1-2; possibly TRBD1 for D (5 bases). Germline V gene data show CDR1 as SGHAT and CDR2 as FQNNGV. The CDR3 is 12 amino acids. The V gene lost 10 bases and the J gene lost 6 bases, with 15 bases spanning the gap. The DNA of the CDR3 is TGTGCCAACCTGACGGGACTTCATGGCTACACCTTC. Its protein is CANLTGLHGYTF. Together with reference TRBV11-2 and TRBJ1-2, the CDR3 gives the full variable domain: EAGVAQSPRYKIIEKRQSVAFWCNPISGHATLYWYQQILGQGPKLLIQFQNNGVVDDSQLPKDRFSAERLKGVDSTLKIQPAKLEDSAVYLCANLTGLHGYTFGSGTRLTVV.

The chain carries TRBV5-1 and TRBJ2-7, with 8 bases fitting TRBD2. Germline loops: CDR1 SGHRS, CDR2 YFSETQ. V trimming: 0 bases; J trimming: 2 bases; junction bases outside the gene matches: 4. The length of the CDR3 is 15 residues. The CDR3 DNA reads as TGCGCCAGCAGCTTGGGGGTAGCGGGAACCTACGAGCAGTACTTC. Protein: CASSLGVAGTYEQYF.

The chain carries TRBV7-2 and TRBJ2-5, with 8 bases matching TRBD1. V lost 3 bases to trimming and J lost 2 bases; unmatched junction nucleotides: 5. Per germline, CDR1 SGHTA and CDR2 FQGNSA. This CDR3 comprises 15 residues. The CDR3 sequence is CASSFSRGRQETQYF. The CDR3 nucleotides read TGTGCCAGCAGCTTTTCCAGGGGGCGTCAAGAGACCCAGTACTTC.

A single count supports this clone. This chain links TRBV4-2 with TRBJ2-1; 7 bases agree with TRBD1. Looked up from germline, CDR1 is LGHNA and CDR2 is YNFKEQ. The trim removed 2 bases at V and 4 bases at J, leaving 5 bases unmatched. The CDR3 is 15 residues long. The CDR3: CASSQIRDRYNEQFF. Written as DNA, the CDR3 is TGTGCCAGCAGCCAAATCCGGGACAGATACAATGAGCAGTTCTTC.

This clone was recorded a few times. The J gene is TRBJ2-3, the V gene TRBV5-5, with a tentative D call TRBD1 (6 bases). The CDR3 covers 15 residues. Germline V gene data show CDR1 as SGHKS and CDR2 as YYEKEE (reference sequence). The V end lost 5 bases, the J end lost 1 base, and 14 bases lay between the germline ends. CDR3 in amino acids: CASSRTGIGTDTQYF. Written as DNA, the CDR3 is TGTGCCAGCAGTCGAACAGGGATCGGCACAGATACGCAGTATTTT.

This CDR3 reads CASRTKGEWETQYF. The CDR3 DNA reads as TGTGCCAGCAGAACGAAAGGGGAATGGGAGACCCAGTACTTC. The chain joins TRBV27 to TRBJ2-5; TRBD1 might be the D (5 bases). Germline CDR1 is MNHEY and CDR2 is SMNVEV (reference sequence). This CDR3 spans 14 amino acids. V gave up 6 bases and J gave up 5 bases, with 16 bases separating them.

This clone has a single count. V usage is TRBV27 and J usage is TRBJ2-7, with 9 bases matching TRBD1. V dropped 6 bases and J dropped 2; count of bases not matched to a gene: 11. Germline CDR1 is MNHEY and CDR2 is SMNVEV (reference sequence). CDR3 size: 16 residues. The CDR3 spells CASRPPGQGLAYEQYF. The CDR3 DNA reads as TGTGCCAGCAGGCCACCGGGACAGGGTTTGGCCTACGAGCAGTACTTC.

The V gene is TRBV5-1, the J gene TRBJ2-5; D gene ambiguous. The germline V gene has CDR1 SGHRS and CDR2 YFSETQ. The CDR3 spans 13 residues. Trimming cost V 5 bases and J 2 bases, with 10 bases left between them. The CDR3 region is CASRDAVQETQYF. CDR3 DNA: TGCGCCAGCAGGGATGCGGTTCAAGAGACCCAGTACTTC.

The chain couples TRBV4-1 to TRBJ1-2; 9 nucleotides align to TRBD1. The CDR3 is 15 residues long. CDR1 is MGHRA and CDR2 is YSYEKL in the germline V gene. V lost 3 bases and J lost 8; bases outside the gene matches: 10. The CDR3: CASSQGRTGDGGYTF. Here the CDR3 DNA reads TGCGCCAGCAGCCAGGGGAGGACAGGGGATGGGGGCTACACCTTC.

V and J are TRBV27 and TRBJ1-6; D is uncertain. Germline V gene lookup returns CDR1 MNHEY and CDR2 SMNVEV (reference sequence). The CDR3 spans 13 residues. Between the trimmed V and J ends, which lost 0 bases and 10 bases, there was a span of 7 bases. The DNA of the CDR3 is TGTGCCAGCAGTTTATCCTTCTTATCACCCCTCCACTTT. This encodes CASSLSFLSPLHF.

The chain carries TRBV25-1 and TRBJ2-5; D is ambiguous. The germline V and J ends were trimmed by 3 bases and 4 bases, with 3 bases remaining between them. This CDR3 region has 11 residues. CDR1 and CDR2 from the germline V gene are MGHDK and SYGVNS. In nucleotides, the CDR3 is TGTGCCAGCAGTGATAGAGAGACCCAGTACTTC. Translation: CASSDRETQYF.

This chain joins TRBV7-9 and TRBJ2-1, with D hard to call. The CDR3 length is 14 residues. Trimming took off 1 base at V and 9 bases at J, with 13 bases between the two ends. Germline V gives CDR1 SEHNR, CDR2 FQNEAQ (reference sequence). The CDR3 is CASSLVGGQPEQFF. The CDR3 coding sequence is TGTGCCAGCAGCTTAGTAGGTGGGCAGCCTGAGCAGTTCTTC. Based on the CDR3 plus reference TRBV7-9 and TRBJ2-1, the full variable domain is DTGVSQNPRHKITKRGQNVTFRCDPISEHNRLYWYRQTLGQGPEFLTYFQNEAQLEKSRLLSDRFSAERPKGSFSTLEIQRTEQGDSAMYLCASSLVGGQPEQFFGPGTRLTVL.

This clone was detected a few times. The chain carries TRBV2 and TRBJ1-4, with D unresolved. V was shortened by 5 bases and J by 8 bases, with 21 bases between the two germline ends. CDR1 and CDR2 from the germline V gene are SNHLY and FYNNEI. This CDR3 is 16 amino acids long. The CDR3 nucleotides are TGTGCCAGCAGTCCACGGGAGGGCAGCTTGAGGGAAAAACTGTTTTTT. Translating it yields CASSPREGSLREKLFF. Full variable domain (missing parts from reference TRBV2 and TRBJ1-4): EPEVTQTPSHQVTQMGQEVILRCVPISNHLYFYWYRQILGQKVEFLVSFYNNEISEKSEIFDDQFSVERPDGSNFTLKIRSTKLEDSAMYFCASSPREGSLREKLFFGSGTQLSVL.

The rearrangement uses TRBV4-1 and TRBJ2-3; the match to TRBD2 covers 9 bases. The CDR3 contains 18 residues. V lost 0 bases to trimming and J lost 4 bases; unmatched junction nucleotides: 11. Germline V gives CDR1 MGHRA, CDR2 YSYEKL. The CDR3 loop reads CASSQDLRTSVRSDTQYF. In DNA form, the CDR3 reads TGCGCCAGCAGCCAAGATTTAAGGACTAGCGTTAGGTCAGATACGCAGTATTTT.

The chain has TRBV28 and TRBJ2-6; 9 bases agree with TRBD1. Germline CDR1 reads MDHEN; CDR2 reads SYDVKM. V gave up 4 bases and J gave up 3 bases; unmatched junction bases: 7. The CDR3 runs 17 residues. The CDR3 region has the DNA TGTGCCAGCAGTTGGGGACAGGGAATGAGTGGGGCCAACGTCCTGACTTTC. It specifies CASSWGQGMSGANVLTF.

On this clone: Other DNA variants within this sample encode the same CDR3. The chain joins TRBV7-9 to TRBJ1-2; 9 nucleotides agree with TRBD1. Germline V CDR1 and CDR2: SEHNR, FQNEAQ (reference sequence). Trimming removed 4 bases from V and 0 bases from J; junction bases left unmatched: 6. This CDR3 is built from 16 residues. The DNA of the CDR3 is TGTGCCAGCAGCTCCGGACAGGGGTTAGCTAACTATGGCTACACCTTC. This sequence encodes CASSSGQGLANYGYTF.

This CDR3 reads CASSQVWGFFMTGSHHTEAFF. The DNA of the CDR3 is TGCGCCAGCAGCCAAGTGTGGGGTTTTTTCATGACAGGTTCCCATCACACTGAAGCTTTCTTT. V usage is TRBV4-1 and J usage is TRBJ1-1, with a possible D match to TRBD1 (6 bases). The V gene's germline CDR1 is MGHRA and CDR2 YSYEKL. Trimming removed 1 base at V and 3 bases at J, with 30 bases between. The CDR3 length is 21 residues.

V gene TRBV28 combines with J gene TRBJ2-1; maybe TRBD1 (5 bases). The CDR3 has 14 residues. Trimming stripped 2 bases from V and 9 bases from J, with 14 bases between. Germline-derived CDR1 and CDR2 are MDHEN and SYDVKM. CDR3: CASSLGILRGEQFF. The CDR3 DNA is TGTGCCAGCAGTTTAGGAATCCTAAGGGGTGAGCAGTTCTTC.

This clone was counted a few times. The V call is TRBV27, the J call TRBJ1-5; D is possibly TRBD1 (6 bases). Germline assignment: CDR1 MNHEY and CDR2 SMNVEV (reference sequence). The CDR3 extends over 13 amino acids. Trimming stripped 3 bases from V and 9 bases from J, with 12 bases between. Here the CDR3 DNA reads TGTGCCAGCAGTTTGGCGGGGGCAGGGCCCCAGCATTTT. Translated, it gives CASSLAGAGPQHF.

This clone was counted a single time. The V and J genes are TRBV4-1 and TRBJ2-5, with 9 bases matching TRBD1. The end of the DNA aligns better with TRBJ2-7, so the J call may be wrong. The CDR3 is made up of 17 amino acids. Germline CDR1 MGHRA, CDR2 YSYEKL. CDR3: CASSQGTGTGSTYEQYF. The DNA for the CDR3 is TGCGCCAGCAGCCAGGGGACCGGGACAGGGAGTACCTACGAGCAGTACTTC.

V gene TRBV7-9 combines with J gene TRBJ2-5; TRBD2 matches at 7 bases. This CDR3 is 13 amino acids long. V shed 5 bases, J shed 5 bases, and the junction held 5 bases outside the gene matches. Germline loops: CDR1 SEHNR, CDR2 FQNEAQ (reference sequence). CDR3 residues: CASSPSGGETQYF. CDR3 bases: TGTGCCAGCAGCCCGTCGGGAGGTGAGACCCAGTACTTC.

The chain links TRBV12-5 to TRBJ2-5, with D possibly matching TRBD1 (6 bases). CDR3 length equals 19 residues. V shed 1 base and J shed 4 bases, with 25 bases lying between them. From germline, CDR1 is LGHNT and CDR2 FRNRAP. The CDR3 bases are TGTGCTAGTGGTTTGGCCCGGGACATAGATGACTCACACCGAGAGACCCAGTACTTC. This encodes CASGLARDIDDSHRETQYF.

The DNA for the CDR3 is TGCGCCAGCACCCTCCACGGCGGAGATACGCAGTATTTT. Translating gives CASTLHGGDTQYF. This chain joins TRBV5-1 and TRBJ2-3; D gene unclear. Trimming cost V 6 bases and J 5 bases, with 13 bases left between them. Germline CDR1 is SGHRS and CDR2 is YFSETQ. The CDR3 consists of 13 residues.